A selection of T cell receptor beta chains follows, all from one sample in a study of control samples from healthy donors and cancer patients. Clones were read by immunoSEQ multiplex PCR, and TCRdb kept only the in-frame ones, dropping some. The sample has roughly 50,000 clones; 94% are singletons. The source material was blood. Receptor source: a man aged 25 to 40 in good health. CDR3s include the opening cysteine and the closing phenylalanine or tryptophan. Each record gives: V gene, clone size, J gene, D gene, CDR3 DNA, CDR3 protein. A D gene is named only where the DNA matches it firmly. Clone size appears in some rows only: once, few, many, or a class for an expanded clone.

TRBV7-2,-,TRBJ1-2,-,TGTGCCAGCAGCTTCGGACAGTATGGCTACACCTTC,CASSFGQYGYTF
TRBV3-1/TRBV3-2,-,TRBJ2-7,TRBD1,TGTGCCAGCAGCTTCATACCGGGACAGGGTGGCTACGAGCAGTACTTC,CASSFIPGQGGYEQYF
TRBV19,-,TRBJ2-3,-,TGTGCCAGTAGCAGGACCGTCACAGATACGCAGTATTTT,CASSRTVTDTQYF
TRBV19,few,TRBJ1-2,-,TGTGCCAGTAGTATAGAGCCCCGATCTGGCTACACCTTC,CASSIEPRSGYTF
TRBV5-1,-,TRBJ1-1,-,TGCGCCAGCAGCTTGTTAGGGGTAGAGAACACTGAAGCTTTCTTT,CASSLLGVENTEAFF
TRBV6-2/TRBV6-3,-,TRBJ2-3,TRBD2,TGTGCCAGCAGTTACGGGACTAGCTCAGATACGCAGTATTTT,CASSYGTSSDTQYF
TRBV6-5,-,TRBJ2-2,-,TGTGCCAGCAATCCCTCAACCGGGGAGCTGTTTTTT,CASNPSTGELFF
TRBV6-2/TRBV6-3,-,TRBJ2-3,-,TGTGCCAGCAGTTTTGCCAGATACACAGATACGCAGTATTTT,CASSFARYTDTQYF
TRBV9,-,TRBJ2-6,TRBD2,TGTGCCAGCAGCGTAGAAGGACTAGCGGGAGATTCGGCTGGGGCCAACGTCCTGACTTTC,CASSVEGLAGDSAGANVLTF
TRBV9,-,TRBJ1-3,-,TGTGCCAGCAGCGTAGTAATGAGGGTCGGAAACACCATATATTTT,CASSVVMRVGNTIYF
TRBV9,-,TRBJ1-2,-,TGTGCCAGCAGCGCGTTAACCCGGGAGGTGCGCTACACCTTC,CASSALTREVRYTF
TRBV25-1,-,TRBJ2-1,-,TGTGCCAGCAGTGGAGACTACAATGAGCAGTTCTTC,CASSGDYNEQFF
TRBV13,-,TRBJ2-2,-,TGTGCCAGCAGTGAGGGGGAAGAGGCCGGGGAGCTGTTTTTT,CASSEGEEAGELFF
TRBV2,-,TRBJ1-3,-,TGTGCCAGCAGTGTGAAGGTGGGAAACACCATATATTTT,CASSVKVGNTIYF
TRBV30,-,TRBJ2-3,TRBD2,TGTGCCTGGAGTGTACGAAGCGGGAGGGCGGATACGCAGTATTTT,CAWSVRSGRADTQYF
TRBV7-3,-,TRBJ2-3,TRBD2,TGTGCCAGCAGCTCGCCCCTAGCGGGAGATTTAGATACGCAGTATTTT,CASSSPLAGDLDTQYF
TRBV7-3,-,TRBJ1-1,-,TGTGCCAGCAGCGTAGGTGGGACAACGAACACTGAAGCTTTCTTT,CASSVGGTTNTEAFF
TRBV29-1,-,TRBJ2-2,TRBD1,TGCAGCGTTTCTACAGGGGCCCTGAACACCGGGGAGCTGTTTTTT,CSVSTGALNTGELFF
TRBV4-3,-,TRBJ2-2,-,TGCGCCAGCAGCCAAGAACAGCCGGGTGGGGAGCTGTTTTTT,CASSQEQPGGELFF
TRBV11-2,-,TRBJ1-1,TRBD1,TGTGCCAGCAGCTTAGTGGACAGGGGGTCTGAAGCTTTCTTT,CASSLVDRGSEAFF
TRBV2,-,TRBJ2-3,TRBD2,TGTGCCAGTTCGACTAGCAATACAGATACGCAGTATTTT,CASSTSNTDTQYF
TRBV6-2/TRBV6-3,-,TRBJ1-1,-,TGTGCCAGCAGTGTGAAGATGAACACTGAAGCTTTCTTT,CASSVKMNTEAFF
TRBV5-4,-,TRBJ2-4,-,TGTGCCAGCAGCTTGGACAGGGTTGAATACTTC,CASSLDRVEYF
TRBV19,-,TRBJ2-1,-,TGTGCCAGTAGTATTGGTCCGGGACCTCCAAACGAATACAATGAGCAGTTCTTC,CASSIGPGPPNEYNEQFF
TRBV5-4,-,TRBJ1-4,TRBD1,TGTGCCAGCAGCTTTAGGGGGCGGGAAAAACTGTTTTTT,CASSFRGREKLFF